These 14 T cell receptor beta chains were sequenced from one sample in a study of identical twins. TCRdb re-derived calls from the 5' RACE reads in MiXCR, one entry per CDR3 protein. This repertoire shows under 300,000 distinct CDR3 sequences, about 14% found once; its top ten account for under 9.5%. Sequencing was done on a sample of memory (CD45RO+) T cells sorted from blood. The receptors come from a woman between 18 and 29 years old in good health.

V and J are TRBV6-1 and TRBJ1-2; TRBD1 might be the D (5 bases). Deletions cut 6 bases from V and 8 bases from J, with 16 bases between. CDR3 length: 13 amino acids. Germline V gene data show CDR1 as MNHNS and CDR2 as SASEGT. This CDR3 reads CASSLGHRAGYTF. The CDR3 DNA reads TGTGCCAGCAGCCTTGGACACCGTGCGGGCTACACCTTC.

The rearrangement links TRBV11-2 to TRBJ2-1, with a tentative D call TRBD1 (5 bases). V was trimmed by 4 bases and J by 4 bases, leaving 17 bases between them. CDR3 size: 16 residues. Per the germline V gene, CDR1 is SGHAT and CDR2 is FQNNGV. CDR3 sequence: CASSSTGKGRYNEQFF. CDR3 in DNA: TGTGCCAGCAGCTCCACTGGGAAGGGGCGATACAATGAGCAGTTCTTC. The full variable domain, in which reference TRBV11-2 and TRBJ2-1 provide the parts outside the CDR3, is EAGVAQSPRYKIIEKRQSVAFWCNPISGHATLYWYQQILGQGPKLLIQFQNNGVVDDSQLPKDRFSAERLKGVDSTLKIQPAKLEDSAVYLCASSSTGKGRYNEQFFGPGTRLTVL.

V usage is TRBV20-1 and J usage is TRBJ1-1; the match to TRBD1 covers 7 bases. Trimming at V came to 3 bases and at J to 4 bases, leaving 11 bases not matched to a gene. From germline, CDR1 is DFQATT and CDR2 SNEGSKA (reference sequence). The CDR3 is 15 amino acids. This CDR3 is CSASSPETGSTEAFF. CDR3 DNA sequence: TGCAGTGCTAGCTCCCCAGAGACAGGGTCCACTGAAGCTTTCTTT.

The chain couples TRBV29-1 to TRBJ2-1; 10 nucleotides agree with TRBD1. There are 13 residues in the CDR3. The V gene end was trimmed by 7 bases and the J gene end by 9 bases; junction bases not matched to a gene: 9. From germline, CDR1 is SQVTM and CDR2 ANQGSEA. The CDR3 here is CSAAGTGEGEQFF. The DNA of the CDR3 is TGCAGCGCCGCCGGGACAGGGGAAGGTGAGCAGTTCTTC.

The J gene is TRBJ2-2, the V gene TRBV7-8, with D perhaps given as TRBD1 or TRBD2 (5 bases each). The CDR3 is 14 residues long. Germline values: CDR1 SGHVS, CDR2 FQNEAQ. V dropped 1 base and J dropped 6 bases, with 9 bases sitting between them. The CDR3 reads CASSLVPGPGELFF. The CDR3 bases are TGTGCCAGCAGCTTAGTCCCGGGACCCGGGGAGCTGTTTTTT.

The chain joins TRBV5-3 to TRBJ1-5; D is unresolved. TRBV5-3 is assigned to the ORF class and has an uncertain function. V lost 9 bases and J 11 bases, leaving 18 bases between the germline ends. There are 12 residues in the CDR3. The chain's CDR3 is CAMGLDTPAQHF. DNA for the CDR3: TGTGCCATGGGCTTGGATACCCCGGCCCAGCATTTT.

There are many counts of this clonotype. The chain joins TRBV2 to TRBJ1-2; no clear D gene. Trimming cost V 6 bases and J 3 bases, with 11 bases left between them. Germline CDR1 reads SNHLY; CDR2 reads FYNNEI. The CDR3 sequence is 13 residues long. The CDR3 DNA sequence: TGTGCCAGCAGCCAACAAGGGTACTATGGCTACACCTTC. Its translation: CASSQQGYYGYTF. Filled out from reference TRBV2 and TRBJ1-2, the complete variable domain reads EPEVTQTPSHQVTQMGQEVILRCVPISNHLYFYWYRQILGQKVEFLVSFYNNEISEKSEIFDDQFSVERPDGSNFTLKIRSTKLEDSAMYFCASSQQGYYGYTFGSGTRLTVV.

The chain couples TRBV7-9 to TRBJ1-5; maybe TRBD1 (6 bases). Trimming pared 4 bases from V and 3 bases from J, leaving 13 bases between. The CDR3 has 15 amino acids. The germline CDR1 and CDR2 sequences are SEHNR and FQNEAQ (reference sequence). The CDR3, as DNA: TGTGCCAGCAGCTACGACAGACAGGACAATCAGCCCCAGCATTTT. The encoded protein is CASSYDRQDNQPQHF.

The chain couples TRBV12-3 or TRBV12-4 to TRBJ1-2; 9 bases align to TRBD1. V dropped 8 bases and J dropped 6; count of bases not matched to a gene: 13. The CDR3 covers 15 residues. Here the CDR3 reads CASGPGTGWVHGYTF. The CDR3 DNA sequence: TGTGCCAGCGGTCCCGGGACAGGGTGGGTCCATGGCTACACCTTC.

In its sample, this clonotype was seen a few times. This chain joins TRBV28 and TRBJ2-1, with 10 bases fitting TRBD1. The ends lost 6 bases at V and 3 bases at J; junction bases unmatched: 5. This CDR3 is built from 15 residues. The germline V gene has CDR1 MDHEN and CDR2 SYDVKM. CDR3 DNA sequence: TGTGCCAGCAGGGCCGGGACAGGGGACTACAATGAGCAGTTCTTC. It codes for CASRAGTGDYNEQFF. Looking up the rest from reference TRBV28 and TRBJ2-1 gives the full variable domain: DVKVTQSSRYLVKRTGEKVFLECVQDMDHENMFWYRQDPGLGLRLIYFSYDVKMKEKGDIPEGYSVSREKKERFSLILESASTNQTSMYLCASRAGTGDYNEQFFGPGTRLTVL.

This clonotype has just a few counts. The chain links TRBV6-2 or TRBV6-3 to TRBJ1-1; D is uncertain. The CDR3 loop spans 13 amino acids. The germline V gene encodes CDR1 MNHEY and CDR2 SVGEGT. Trimming left V 3 bases short and J 1 base short, with 6 bases between. CDR3 DNA: TGTGCCAGCAGTTATTTCCAGAACACTGAAGCTTTCTTT. Protein: CASSYFQNTEAFF.

This clonotype was found many times. The genes are TRBV3-1 and TRBJ2-7; D call uncertain. The CDR3 runs 13 residues. V lost 0 bases and J lost 3, with 6 bases in between. In germline, CDR1 is LGHDT, CDR2 YNNKEL (reference sequence). CDR3 in amino acids: CASSQEWGYEQYF. CDR3 coding DNA: TGTGCCAGCAGCCAAGAATGGGGCTACGAGCAGTACTTC.

This clonotype was observed a handful of times. The chain carries TRBV5-6 and TRBJ2-5, with 8 positions matching TRBD1. Trimming took 4 bases from V and 4 from J; bases not matched to a gene: 3. This CDR3 contains 13 residues. The germline V gene encodes CDR1 SGHDT and CDR2 YYEEEE. CDR3: CASSLTGVETQYF. Written as DNA, the CDR3 is TGTGCCAGCAGCCTGACAGGGGTAGAGACCCAGTACTTC.

This clonotype appeared a few times. The chain combines TRBV20-1 with TRBJ2-5; unclear D gene. This CDR3 is 14 amino acids long. Germline CDR1 reads DFQATT; CDR2 reads SNEGSKA (reference sequence). V was pared by 6 bases and J by 3 bases, with 17 bases between. Written as DNA, the CDR3 is TGCAGTGCAGTGCCGGGCCCCCTAGAAGAGACCCAGTACTTC. This sequence encodes CSAVPGPLEETQYF.